This T cell receptor beta chain is drawn from a study of blood T cell repertoires in COVID-19. Original analysis: Cell counts per sample came from amplifying reference gene primers. TCRdb's copy holds only in-frame clones and misses some; the assay was immunoSEQ multiplex PCR. Clone size and the V and J calls come from that table; the DNA yielded D and trimming. The data show roughly 63,000 clones, roughly 80% seen once. Germline CDR1 is SGHTA and CDR2 is FQGTGA. This CDR3 has 17 amino acids. The trim removed 1 base at V and 3 bases at J, leaving 6 bases unmatched. The chain recombines TRBV7-3 with TRBJ2-2; 9 bases match TRBD1. The sequence derives from a human donor in a cohort sampled during active COVID-19. Sequencing used peripheral blood. The CDR3, as DNA: TGTGCCAGCAGCTTAAATCGCCGACAGGGGGACACCGGGGAGCTGTTTTTT. Its protein product is CASSLNRRQGDTGELFF.